Listed here is a single T cell receptor beta chain. The repertoire was sequenced with immunoSEQ multiplex PCR; TCRdb's copy has only in-frame clones and lacks some. The repertoire includes about 75,000 clones, roughly 80% of them detected once, and less than 2.5% sits in the top ten. Germline CDR1 reads DFQATT; CDR2 reads SNEGSKA (reference sequence). Trimming removed 6 bases at V and 9 bases at J, with 15 bases between. The CDR3 length is 11 residues. The data derive from a study of T cell clones after liver transplantation. Overall study: Subjects received no induction therapy and standard immunosuppression until randomization at 12-24 months post-transplant.

The source was CD4+ T cells from blood, collected 48 to 50 months after liver transplant. This receptor was taken from a human patient who received a liver transplant. Some T cells may possibly be graft donor cells. The chain joins TRBV20-1 to TRBJ2-7; D is perhaps TRBD2 (6 bases). CDR3 region: CSAEEGLRQYF. The CDR3 nucleotides are TGCAGTGCCGAGGAGGGGTTGCGGCAGTACTTC.